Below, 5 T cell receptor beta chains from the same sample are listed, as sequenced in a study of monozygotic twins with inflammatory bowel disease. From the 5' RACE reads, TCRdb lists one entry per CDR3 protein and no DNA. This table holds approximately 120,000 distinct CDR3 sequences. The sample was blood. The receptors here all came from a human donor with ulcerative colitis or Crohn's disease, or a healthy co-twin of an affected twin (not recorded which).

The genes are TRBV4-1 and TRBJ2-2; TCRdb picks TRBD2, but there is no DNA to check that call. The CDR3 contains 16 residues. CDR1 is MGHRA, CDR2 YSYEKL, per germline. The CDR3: CASSHGRLADTGELFF.

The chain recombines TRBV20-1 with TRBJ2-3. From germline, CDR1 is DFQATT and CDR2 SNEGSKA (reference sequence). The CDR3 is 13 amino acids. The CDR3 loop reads CSASMTEADTQYF.

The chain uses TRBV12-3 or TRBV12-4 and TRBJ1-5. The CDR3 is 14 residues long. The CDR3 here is CASSLGRPDQPQHF.

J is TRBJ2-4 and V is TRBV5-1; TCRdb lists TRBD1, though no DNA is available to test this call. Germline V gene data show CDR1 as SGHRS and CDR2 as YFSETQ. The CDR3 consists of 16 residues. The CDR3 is CASSLNSGQGKNIQYF.

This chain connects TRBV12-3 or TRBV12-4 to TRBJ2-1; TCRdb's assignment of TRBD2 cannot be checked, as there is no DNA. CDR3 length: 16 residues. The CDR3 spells CASSSPGIAGYNEQFF.